The clone carrying this T cell receptor beta chain showed up just a few times. Its antigen is undetermined. The germline V and J ends were trimmed by 6 bases and 1 base, with 10 bases remaining between them. CDR1 and CDR2 (germline): MNHNY, SVGAGI (reference sequence). The CDR3 loop spans 14 amino acids. Checkpoint therapy with ipilimumab 1 mg/kg began 14 to 28 days after transplant. The record originates from a study of ipilimumab plus nivolumab after autologous stem cell transplantation. Study results and caveats: The authors say TCR, Treg and microbiome findings warrant further study.

Data came from immunoSEQ multiplex PCR; TCRdb stores just in-frame clones and leaves some out. The sample has some 45,000 clones, nearly 90% seen once. Sequenced here: PBMCs, sampled in a trial of ipilimumab plus nivolumab as post-transplant consolidation. The V call is TRBV6-6, the J call TRBJ1-5; perhaps TRBD1 as D (6 bases). The sequence derives from a male donor with multiple myeloma. The CDR3 protein is CASRPGTSNQPQHF. DNA of the CDR3: TGTGCCAGCAGGCCCGGGACAAGCAATCAGCCCCAGCATTTT.